This T cell receptor (beta chain) was identified in a study of CD4 T cells in relation to SARS-CoV-2 and coronaviruses. Study background: ViraFEST: approximately 10-day antigen culture of PBMCs, then TCR beta CDR3 sequencing.

Unexposed donor CD4+ T cells date from about 2010-2019, before the COVID-19 pandemic. After about 11 days of culture, CD4+ T cells were isolated. Clones were read by immunoSEQ multiplex PCR, and TCRdb kept only the in-frame ones, dropping some. The sample lists about 22,000 clones, over 70% seen once, with around 16% in the top ten. This clone was seen a few times. What it binds is unknown. Study outcomes and limitations: The cross-reactivity analysis covered only spike protein, not other viral proteins.

The CDR3 loop spans 14 amino acids. Germline CDR1 LGHDT, CDR2 YNNKEL (reference sequence). Trimming took 5 bases from V and 0 from J; bases not matched to a gene: 3. This chain links TRBV3-1 (or the pseudogene TRBV3-2) with TRBJ1-1, with 7 bases lining up with TRBD1. Specimen: CD4+ T cells from PBMCs, cultured in vitro. The receptor was derived from a human donor in good health. CDR3 sequence reads: CASSNRGMNTEAFF. CDR3 bases: TGTGCCAGCAGCAACAGGGGCATGAACACTGAAGCTTTCTTT.